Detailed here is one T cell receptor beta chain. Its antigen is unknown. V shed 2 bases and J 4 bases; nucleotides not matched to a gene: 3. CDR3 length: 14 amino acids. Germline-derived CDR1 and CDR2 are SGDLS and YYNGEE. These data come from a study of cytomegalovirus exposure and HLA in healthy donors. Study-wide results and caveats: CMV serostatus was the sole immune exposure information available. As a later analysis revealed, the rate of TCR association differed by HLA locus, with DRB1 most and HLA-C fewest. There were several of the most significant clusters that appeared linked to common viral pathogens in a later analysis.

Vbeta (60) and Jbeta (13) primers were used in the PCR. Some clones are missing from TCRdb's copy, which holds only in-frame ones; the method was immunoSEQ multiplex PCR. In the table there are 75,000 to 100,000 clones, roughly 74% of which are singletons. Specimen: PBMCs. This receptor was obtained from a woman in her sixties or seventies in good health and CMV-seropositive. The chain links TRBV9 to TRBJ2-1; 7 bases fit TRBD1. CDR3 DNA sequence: TGTGCCAGCAGCGTCCGGACAGGATACAATGAGCAGTTCTTC. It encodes CASSVRTGYNEQFF.